The next 6 T cell receptor beta chains were all read from a single sample in a study of tumor and adjacent non-tumor tissue in lung cancer. RNA was extracted from bulk tissue without any cell sorting. Three rounds of nested PCR, following a modified ARM-PCR protocol, produced the TCRbeta library. TCRdb redid the calling of the multiplex PCR reads with MiXCR, one entry per CDR3 protein. The sample records 100,000 to 150,000 distinct CDR3 sequences, about 66% being singletons. The specimen was lung tumor tissue. The receptors were gathered from a man between 25 and 39 years old with non-small cell lung cancer.

Comments on this clonotype: With a much larger clone just one base away, this may be a read error. The chain has TRBV30 and TRBJ1-2, with D hard to call. This CDR3 has 12 residues. Germline CDR1 GTSNPN, CDR2 SVGIG (reference sequence). This CDR3 reads CAWSREGYDYTF. The CDR3 DNA is TGTGCCTGGAGTCGAGAGGGATATGACTACACCTTC.

V is TRBV20-1 and J is TRBJ2-1; D perhaps matches TRBD2 (6 bases). The V end lost 6 bases, the J end lost 7 bases, and 19 bases lay between the germline ends. From germline, CDR1 is DFQATT and CDR2 SNEGSKA (reference sequence). This CDR3 comprises 14 residues. CDR3 loop: CSAISPEGRNEQFF. The CDR3 DNA follows: TGCAGTGCCATCTCTCCGGAGGGGCGGAATGAGCAGTTCTTC.

The V and J genes are TRBV4-2 and TRBJ2-3; a possible D gene is TRBD1 (6 bases). Looked up from germline, CDR1 is LGHNA and CDR2 is YNFKEQ. This CDR3 contains 15 residues. V lost 3 bases and J 4 bases, leaving 14 bases between the germline ends. CDR3 residues: CASSQGPTGPDTQYF. Here the CDR3 DNA reads TGTGCCAGCAGCCAGGGCCCGACAGGCCCAGATACGCAGTATTTT.

The chain recombines TRBV11-2 with TRBJ2-5; D may be TRBD1 or TRBD2 (5 bases each). The CDR3 consists of 15 residues. Between the trimmed V and J ends, which lost 8 bases and 4 bases, there was a span of 20 bases. CDR1 and CDR2 (germline): SGHAT, FQNNGV. The DNA of the CDR3 is TGTGCCAGCTCCCTTTCTATATGGGGACGAGAGACCCAGTACTTC. Encoded protein: CASSLSIWGRETQYF. Together with reference TRBV11-2 and TRBJ2-5, the CDR3 gives the full variable domain: EAGVAQSPRYKIIEKRQSVAFWCNPISGHATLYWYQQILGQGPKLLIQFQNNGVVDDSQLPKDRFSAERLKGVDSTLKIQPAKLEDSAVYLCASSLSIWGRETQYFGPGTRLLVL.

The chain carries TRBV20-1 and TRBJ2-1; D is undetermined. The V gene lost 4 bases and the J gene lost 13 bases, with 14 bases spanning the gap. Germline CDR1 reads DFQATT; CDR2 reads SNEGSKA (reference sequence). There are 11 residues in the CDR3. The CDR3 DNA reads TGCAGTGCTAAAACACATGGCTCACAGTTCTTC. This encodes CSAKTHGSQFF.

With regard to this clonotype: Because it lacks the conserved phenylalanine or tryptophan at the end, this CDR3 is likely a read error. The V call is TRBV10-3, the J call TRBJ1-2, with TRBD1 matching over 8 bases. With 3 bases clipped from V and 4 bases from J, the junction kept 7 bases outside the gene matches. Per germline, CDR1 ENHRY and CDR2 SYGVKD. This CDR3 has 15 amino acids. The CDR3 bases are TGTGCCATCAGTGACCCTCGACAGGGGCTCTATGGCTACACCATC. It is translated as CAISDPRQGLYGYTI.